This TCR beta chain was identified in a study of T cell repertoires in cytomegalovirus infection. The overall study: CMV infection together with matching HLA type was indicated by public TCR beta signatures.

The CDR3 totals 17 residues. Between the trimmed V and J ends, which lost 0 bases and 0 bases, there was a span of 13 bases. Per germline, CDR1 MGHRA and CDR2 YSYEKL. TCRdb re-called the reads through MiXCR, storing one row per CDR3 protein. The repertoire holds hundreds of thousands of distinct CDR3 sequences, with about 24% as singletons. The table lists this clonotype with a few counts. The receptor comes from a human donor in good health (CMV status not recorded). Some clones in this sample may be carry-over from other donors' samples. The rearrangement uses TRBV4-1 and TRBJ2-3, with unresolved D. The specimen sequenced was CD8+ T cells from PBMCs. The CDR3 sequence is CASSQETQVPSTDTQYF. The CDR3 region has the DNA TGCGCCAGCAGCCAAGAAACCCAGGTTCCTAGCACAGATACGCAGTATTTT.